This T cell receptor beta chain was found in a study of neurological immune-mediated disorders. Noted time point: technical triplicate 1. The sorted libraries were prepared using more than 850,000 CD4+ or CD8+ T cells that had themselves been sorted. Trimming left V 0 bases short and J 5 bases short, with 28 bases between. CDR3 length: 19 amino acids. Looked up from germline, CDR1 is DFQATT and CDR2 is SNEGSKA (reference sequence). TCRdb itself ran the 5' RACE reads through MiXCR, one entry per CDR3 protein. The sample shows some 25,000 distinct CDR3 sequences, approximately 13% of them seen only once. This clonotype occurred many times.

The chain joins TRBV20-1 to TRBJ1-1; D not resolved. Source material: CD4+ T cells from blood. The sequence was obtained from a female donor with HTLV-1-associated myelopathy (HAM/TSP). CDR3 sequence: CSARDASVRQEPMRTEAFF. The DNA of the CDR3 is TGCAGTGCTAGAGATGCTTCGGTCAGGCAGGAACCAATGAGGACTGAAGCTTTCTTT.